One and the same sample provided the 17 T cell receptor beta chains below, sequenced in a study of shared clonotypes between healthy human individuals (dated by TCRdb to the early 2020s). Libraries were prepared through the immunoSEQ multiplex PCR assay. TCRdb re-hosts the immuneACCESS table, in-frame sequences only. Its copies lack some clones; in the studies checked, an unresolved V gene accounts for under half of them, and the cause for the rest is not known. The sample table lists fewer than 150,000 clones, approximately 70% of them with a count of one. Together, the top ten hold around 25% of the sample. Input material: memory CD8+ T cells sorted from blood. The cell subset or site label, read with the paper, signifies: CD45RO+ cells pooled with CCR7-negative TemRA cells. The receptor set was obtained from a woman aged 30 to 39 in good health.

V and J are TRBV5-6 and TRBJ2-1; D is unclear. V was pared by 0 bases and J by 3 bases, with 7 bases between. This CDR3 comprises 14 residues. CDR1 is SGHDT and CDR2 is YYEEEE in the germline V gene. As DNA, the CDR3 is TGTGCCAGCAGCTTGGGCGGAAGCTACAATGAGCAGTTCTTC. Translated, it gives CASSLGGSYNEQFF.

The V gene is TRBV13, the J gene TRBJ2-7; no clear D gene. Trimming cost V 1 base and J 5 bases, with 18 bases left between them. The CDR3 totals 16 residues. The germline V gene has CDR1 PRHDT and CDR2 FYEKMQ (reference sequence). CDR3 loop: CASSLEKETHSHEQYF. In DNA, the CDR3 is TGTGCCAGCAGCTTAGAAAAAGAGACCCACTCGCACGAGCAGTACTTC.

V gene TRBV11-2 combines with J gene TRBJ2-7; tentatively, D is TRBD1 (6 bases). CDR1 and CDR2 (germline): SGHAT, FQNNGV. CDR3 length: 16 amino acids. V was cut by 5 bases and J by 0 bases, with 17 bases left in between. CDR3 nucleotide sequence: TGTGCCAGCAGCCCCCAGACAGGACAAAGCTCCTACGAGCAGTACTTC. This sequence encodes CASSPQTGQSSYEQYF.

The chain employs TRBV4-1 and TRBJ1-1; maybe TRBD1 (6 bases). V lost 8 bases, J lost 4 bases, and 23 bases lay in between. Per germline, CDR1 MGHRA and CDR2 YSYEKL. The CDR3 runs 16 residues. As DNA, the CDR3 is TGCGCCAGCCGGAGGGGCAGGGGAGTGGAGTTCACTGAAGCTTTCTTT. Protein sequence: CASRRGRGVEFTEAFF.

V is TRBV30 and J is TRBJ2-7; D is ambiguous. Trimming removed 4 bases at V and 0 bases at J, with 10 bases between. This CDR3 is built from 13 residues. The germline V gene encodes CDR1 GTSNPN and CDR2 SVGIG (reference sequence). The CDR3 sequence: CAWTPQYSYEQYF. CDR3 DNA sequence: TGTGCCTGGACTCCACAGTACTCCTACGAGCAGTACTTC.

This clone turned up a few times. The gene calls are TRBV13 and TRBJ2-2; no firm D call. V lost 1 base and J lost 1, with 10 bases in between. The germline V gene encodes CDR1 PRHDT and CDR2 FYEKMQ (reference sequence). The CDR3 runs to 16 residues. The DNA for the CDR3 is TGTGCCAGCAGCTTAGAGGGCCAGCAGAACACCGGGGAGCTGTTTTTT. Translation gives CASSLEGQQNTGELFF.

A word on this clone: The sample contains more than one DNA sequence encoding this CDR3. V gene TRBV28 combines with J gene TRBJ1-5; 8 bases line up with TRBD1. Germline assignment: CDR1 MDHEN and CDR2 SYDVKM. The trim removed 4 bases at V and 2 bases at J, leaving 1 base unmatched. The CDR3 covers 14 residues. The CDR3 DNA follows: TGTGCCAGCAGTTCGGGACAGGGCAATCAGCCCCAGCATTTT. Its protein product is CASSSGQGNQPQHF.

This chain links TRBV4-1 with TRBJ2-5, with D tentatively TRBD2 (6 bases). The J call may not be correct, given that the DNA end is closer to TRBJ2-7. In germline, CDR1 is MGHRA, CDR2 YSYEKL. The CDR3 totals 14 residues. CDR3 DNA sequence: TGCGCCAGCAGCCAAGATATAGCGGTCTACGAGCAGTACTTC. Amino acids: CASSQDIAVYEQYF.

For the CDR3, the DNA is TGCGCCAGCAGCTTGGCAGGGGGCTCACCTGGAAAACTGTTTTTT. It translates to CASSLAGGSPGKLFF. The J gene is TRBJ1-4, the V gene TRBV5-1; 8 bases match TRBD1. Germline lookup yields CDR1 SGHRS and CDR2 YFSETQ. Unmatched junction bases numbered 8, after V lost 0 bases and J lost 10 bases. CDR3 length equals 15 residues. The complete variable domain, with remaining parts taken from reference TRBV5-1 and TRBJ1-4, reads KAGVTQTPRYLIKTRGQQVTLSCSPISGHRSVSWYQQTPGQGLQFLFEYFSETQRNKGNFPGRFSGRQFSNSRSEMNVSTLELGDSALYLCASSLAGGSPGKLFFGSGTQLSVL.

This clone showed up many times. This chain joins TRBV19 and TRBJ1-5, with D perhaps matching TRBD1 (5 bases). Trimming left V 8 bases short and J 6 bases short, with 29 bases between. CDR3 length: 18 residues. Germline CDR1 is LNHDA and CDR2 is SQIVND (reference sequence). DNA for the CDR3: TGTGCCAGTCTAAAGAGTGTTTACTTGGGGGATAGGGGTCAGCCCCAGCATTTT. Encoded protein: CASLKSVYLGDRGQPQHF. Combining the CDR3 with reference TRBV19 and TRBJ1-5 gives the whole variable domain DGGITQSPKYLFRKEGQNVTLSCEQNLNHDAMYWYRQDPGQGLRLIYYSQIVNDFQKGDIAEGYSVSREKKESFPLTVTSAQKNPTAFYLCASLKSVYLGDRGQPQHFGDGTRLSIL.

In nucleotides, the CDR3 is TGTGCCAGCAGTTACCCCCAGGGGGGCAATCAGCCCCAGCATTTT. This gives the protein CASSYPQGGNQPQHF. This rearrangement joins TRBV6-6 to TRBJ1-5, with 7 bases lining up with TRBD1. CDR1 and CDR2 (germline): MNHNY, SVGAGI (reference sequence). Germline trimming cut 2 bases from V and 2 bases from J; bases unmatched to any gene: 3. The CDR3 consists of 15 residues.

This clone has a handful of counts. The rearrangement links TRBV25-1 to TRBJ2-7, with 9 bases that match TRBD1. Germline V gene data show CDR1 as MGHDK and CDR2 as SYGVNS. After removal of 4 bases from V and 2 bases from J, the junction contained 15 bases not matched to a gene. CDR3 length: 18 amino acids. The CDR3 sequence is CASSGPPRPGQGPYEQYF. CDR3 sequence (DNA): TGTGCCAGCAGTGGTCCCCCCCGACCGGGACAGGGACCCTACGAGCAGTACTTC.

The V and J genes are TRBV5-5 and TRBJ1-2; D call uncertain. Germline lookup yields CDR1 SGHKS and CDR2 YYEKEE (reference sequence). Trimming took off 4 bases at V and 10 bases at J, with 17 bases between the two ends. The CDR3 is 13 residues long. The DNA for the CDR3 is TGTGCCAGCAGCGCCACCGGCCTACCGCTCTACACCTTC. It is translated as CASSATGLPLYTF.

The J gene is TRBJ1-2, the V gene TRBV6-1; a possible D gene is TRBD1 (5 bases). CDR1 MNHNS and CDR2 SASEGT come from the germline V gene. This CDR3 is 13 amino acids long. Trimming pared 7 bases from V and 6 bases from J, leaving 15 bases between. The CDR3 spells CASNVRESNGYTF. The CDR3 DNA reads TGTGCCAGCAACGTCAGGGAATCCAATGGCTACACCTTC.

The CDR3 spells CASSPPRGETQYF. As DNA, the CDR3 is TGTGCCAGCTCACCGCCTCGAGGGGAGACCCAGTACTTC. This rearrangement joins TRBV18 to TRBJ2-5; D is possibly TRBD2 (5 bases). CDR3 size: 13 residues. V was cut by 3 bases and J by 5 bases, with 10 bases left in between. Per the germline V gene, CDR1 is KGHSH and CDR2 is LQKENI.

Only a few counts were recorded for this clone. The chain links TRBV2 to TRBJ2-1, with TRBD2 identical over 7 bases. J lost 15 bases, V lost 8 bases, and 16 bases had no gene match. CDR3 size: 13 residues. Germline loops: CDR1 SNHLY, CDR2 FYNNEI. The CDR3 DNA reads TGTGCCAGCGGACCTGGCGGGAGATCTACGGGGTTCTTC. Its translation: CASGPGGRSTGFF.

This chain uses TRBV5-6 with TRBJ2-6, with 7 nucleotides matching TRBD1. Germline assignment: CDR1 SGHDT and CDR2 YYEEEE. This CDR3 has 15 amino acids. With V trimmed by 4 bases and J by 3 bases, 4 bases remained unmatched. The CDR3 DNA reads TGTGCCAGCAGCGGCAGGGGGTTTGGGGCCAACGTCCTGACTTTC. Protein: CASSGRGFGANVLTF.